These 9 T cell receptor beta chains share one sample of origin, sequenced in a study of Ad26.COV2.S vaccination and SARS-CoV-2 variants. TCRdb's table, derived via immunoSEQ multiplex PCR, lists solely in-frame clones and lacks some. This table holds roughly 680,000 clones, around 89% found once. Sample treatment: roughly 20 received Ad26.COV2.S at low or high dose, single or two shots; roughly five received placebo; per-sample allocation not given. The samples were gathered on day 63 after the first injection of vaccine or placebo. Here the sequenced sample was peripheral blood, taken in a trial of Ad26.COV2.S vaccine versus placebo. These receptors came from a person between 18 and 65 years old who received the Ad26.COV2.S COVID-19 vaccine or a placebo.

In nucleotides, the CDR3 is TGTGCCTGGAGGGCCGGGAGTAACACCGGGGAGCTGTTTTTT. Translation gives CAWRAGSNTGELFF. The chain joins TRBV30 to TRBJ2-2; D is perhaps TRBD2 (6 bases). V shed 3 bases and J shed 2 bases, with 10 bases lying between them. The CDR3 contains 14 residues. The germline gives CDR1 GTSNPN, CDR2 SVGIG (reference sequence). Full variable domain (outside the CDR3, taken from reference TRBV30 and TRBJ2-2): SQTIHQWPATLVQPVGSPLSLECTVEGTSNPNLYWYRQAAGRGLQLLFYSVGIGQISSEVPQNLSASRPQDRQFILSSKKLLLSDSGFYLCAWRAGSNTGELFFGEGSRLTVL.

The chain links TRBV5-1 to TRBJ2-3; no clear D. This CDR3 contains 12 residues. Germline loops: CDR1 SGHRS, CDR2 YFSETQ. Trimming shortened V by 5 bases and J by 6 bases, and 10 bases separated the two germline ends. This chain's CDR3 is CASRVLSDTQYF. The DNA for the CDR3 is TGCGCCAGCAGGGTACTATCGGATACGCAGTATTTT.

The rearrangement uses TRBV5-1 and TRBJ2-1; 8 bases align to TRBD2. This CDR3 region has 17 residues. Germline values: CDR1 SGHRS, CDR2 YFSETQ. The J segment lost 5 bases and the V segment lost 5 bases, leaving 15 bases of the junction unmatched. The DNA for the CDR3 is TGCGCCAGCAGGCCCAGGATCCGGGAGGGCCCAAACAATGAGCAGTTCTTC. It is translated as CASRPRIREGPNNEQFF.

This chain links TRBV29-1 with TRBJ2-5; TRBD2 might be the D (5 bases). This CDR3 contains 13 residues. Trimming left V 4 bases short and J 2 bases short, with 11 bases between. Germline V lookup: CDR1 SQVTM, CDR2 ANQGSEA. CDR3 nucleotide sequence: TGCAGCGTTGGCTCCGGGATACAAGAGACCCAGTACTTC. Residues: CSVGSGIQETQYF.

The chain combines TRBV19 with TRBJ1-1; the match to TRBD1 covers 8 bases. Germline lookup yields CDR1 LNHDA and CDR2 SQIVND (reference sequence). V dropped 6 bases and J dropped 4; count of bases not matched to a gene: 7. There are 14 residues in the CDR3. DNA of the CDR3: TGTGCCAGTAGGACCATGACAGGGGTCACTGAAGCTTTCTTT. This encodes CASRTMTGVTEAFF. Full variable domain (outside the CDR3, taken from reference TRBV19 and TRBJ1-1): DGGITQSPKYLFRKEGQNVTLSCEQNLNHDAMYWYRQDPGQGLRLIYYSQIVNDFQKGDIAEGYSVSREKKESFPLTVTSAQKNPTAFYLCASRTMTGVTEAFFGQGTRLTVV.

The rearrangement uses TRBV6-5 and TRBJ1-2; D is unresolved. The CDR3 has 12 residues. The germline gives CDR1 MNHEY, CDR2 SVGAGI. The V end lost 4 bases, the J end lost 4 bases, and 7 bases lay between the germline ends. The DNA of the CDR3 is TGTGCCAGCAGTTCCCGGATCTATGGCTACACCTTC. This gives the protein CASSSRIYGYTF.

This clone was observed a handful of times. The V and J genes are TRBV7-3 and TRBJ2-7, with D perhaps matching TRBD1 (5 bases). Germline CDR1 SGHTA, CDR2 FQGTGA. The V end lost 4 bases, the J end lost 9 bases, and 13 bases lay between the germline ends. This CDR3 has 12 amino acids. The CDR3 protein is CASSSGQGRQYF. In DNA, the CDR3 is TGTGCCAGCAGCTCAGGCCAGGGAAGGCAGTACTTC.

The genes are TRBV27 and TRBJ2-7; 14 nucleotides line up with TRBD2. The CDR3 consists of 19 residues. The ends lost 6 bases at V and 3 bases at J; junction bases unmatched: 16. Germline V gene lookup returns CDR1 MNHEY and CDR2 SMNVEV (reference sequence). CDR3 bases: TGTGCCAGCAGGGGGGCAGGGCGCTCAGGGACTAGCGGGGGCTACGAGCAGTACTTC. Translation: CASRGAGRSGTSGGYEQYF.

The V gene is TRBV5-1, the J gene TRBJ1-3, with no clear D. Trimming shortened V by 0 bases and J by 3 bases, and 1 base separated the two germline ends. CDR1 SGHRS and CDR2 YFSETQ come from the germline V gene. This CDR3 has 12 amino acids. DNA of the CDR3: TGCGCCAGCAGCTTGGTTGGAAACACCATATATTTT. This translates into CASSLVGNTIYF.